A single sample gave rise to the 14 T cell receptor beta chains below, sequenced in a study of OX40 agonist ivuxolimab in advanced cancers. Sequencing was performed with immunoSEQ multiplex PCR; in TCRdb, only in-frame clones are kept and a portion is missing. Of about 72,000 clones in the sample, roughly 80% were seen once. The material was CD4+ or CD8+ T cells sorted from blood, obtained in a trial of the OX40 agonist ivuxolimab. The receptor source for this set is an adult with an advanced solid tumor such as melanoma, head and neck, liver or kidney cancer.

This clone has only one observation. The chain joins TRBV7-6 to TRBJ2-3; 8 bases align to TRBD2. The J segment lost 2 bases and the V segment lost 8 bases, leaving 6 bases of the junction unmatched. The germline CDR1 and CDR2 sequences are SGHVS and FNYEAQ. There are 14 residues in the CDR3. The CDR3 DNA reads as TGTGCCAGCCAACTAGCGGAGTACACAGATACGCAGTATTTT. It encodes CASQLAEYTDTQYF.

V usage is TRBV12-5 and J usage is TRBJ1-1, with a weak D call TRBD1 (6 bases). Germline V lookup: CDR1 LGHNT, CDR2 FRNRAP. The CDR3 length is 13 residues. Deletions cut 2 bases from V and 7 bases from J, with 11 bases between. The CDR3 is CASGLIQGYEAFF. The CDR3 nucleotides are TGTGCTAGTGGTTTGATACAGGGTTATGAAGCTTTCTTT.

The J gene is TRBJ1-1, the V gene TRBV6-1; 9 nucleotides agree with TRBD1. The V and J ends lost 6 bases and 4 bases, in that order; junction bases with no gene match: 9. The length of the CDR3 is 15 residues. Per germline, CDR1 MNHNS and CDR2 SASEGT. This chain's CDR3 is CASRRQTGGLTEAFF. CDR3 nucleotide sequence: TGTGCCAGCAGGCGACAGACAGGGGGTCTCACTGAAGCTTTCTTT.

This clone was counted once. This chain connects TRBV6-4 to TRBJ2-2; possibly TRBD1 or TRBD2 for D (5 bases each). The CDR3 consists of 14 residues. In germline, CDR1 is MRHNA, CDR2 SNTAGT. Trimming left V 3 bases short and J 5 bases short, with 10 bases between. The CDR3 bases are TGTGCCAGCAGTGAAAATTGGGGGACCGGGGAGCTGTTTTTT. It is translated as CASSENWGTGELFF.

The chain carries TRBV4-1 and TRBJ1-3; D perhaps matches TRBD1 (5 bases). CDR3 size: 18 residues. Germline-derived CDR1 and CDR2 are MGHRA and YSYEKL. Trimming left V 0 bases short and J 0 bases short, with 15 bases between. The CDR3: CASSQDDAGHYSGNTIYF. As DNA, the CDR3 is TGCGCCAGCAGCCAAGATGATGCAGGGCATTACTCTGGAAACACCATATATTTT.

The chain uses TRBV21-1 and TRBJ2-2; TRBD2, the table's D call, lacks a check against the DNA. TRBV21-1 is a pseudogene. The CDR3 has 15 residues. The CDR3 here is CARVLGLCSIGELFF. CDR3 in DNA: TGTGCCAGAGTCCTGGGACTCTGTAGCATCGGGGAGCTGTTTTTT.

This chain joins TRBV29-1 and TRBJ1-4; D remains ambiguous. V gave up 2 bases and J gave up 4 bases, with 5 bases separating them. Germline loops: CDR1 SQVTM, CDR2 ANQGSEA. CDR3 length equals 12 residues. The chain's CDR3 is CSVETHNEKLFF. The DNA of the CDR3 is TGCAGCGTTGAAACACATAATGAAAAACTGTTTTTT.

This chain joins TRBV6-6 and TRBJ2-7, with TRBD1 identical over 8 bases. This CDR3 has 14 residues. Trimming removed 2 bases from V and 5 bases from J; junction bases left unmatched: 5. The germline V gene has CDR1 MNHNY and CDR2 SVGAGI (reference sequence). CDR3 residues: CASSYGQGDNEQYF. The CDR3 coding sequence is TGTGCCAGCAGTTACGGACAGGGAGACAACGAGCAGTACTTC.

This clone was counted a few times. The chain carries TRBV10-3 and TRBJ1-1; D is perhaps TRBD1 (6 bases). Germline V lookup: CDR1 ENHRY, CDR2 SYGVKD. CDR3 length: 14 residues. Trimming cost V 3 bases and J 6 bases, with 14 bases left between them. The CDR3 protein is CAISDGRGNAEAFF. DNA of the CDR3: TGTGCCATCAGTGATGGCAGGGGCAACGCTGAAGCTTTCTTT.

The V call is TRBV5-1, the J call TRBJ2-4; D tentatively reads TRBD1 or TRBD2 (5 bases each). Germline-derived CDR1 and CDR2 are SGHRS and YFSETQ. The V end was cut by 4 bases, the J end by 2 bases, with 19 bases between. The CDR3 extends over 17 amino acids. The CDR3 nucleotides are TGCGCCAGCAGCATCATGTGGGGGAATAGGACCAAAAACATTCAGTACTTC. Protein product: CASSIMWGNRTKNIQYF.

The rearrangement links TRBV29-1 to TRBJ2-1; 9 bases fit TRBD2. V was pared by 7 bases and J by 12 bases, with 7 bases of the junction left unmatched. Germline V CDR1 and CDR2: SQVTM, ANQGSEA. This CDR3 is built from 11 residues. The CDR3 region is CSGTLAGRQFF. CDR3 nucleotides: TGCAGCGGCACACTAGCGGGTCGGCAGTTCTTC.

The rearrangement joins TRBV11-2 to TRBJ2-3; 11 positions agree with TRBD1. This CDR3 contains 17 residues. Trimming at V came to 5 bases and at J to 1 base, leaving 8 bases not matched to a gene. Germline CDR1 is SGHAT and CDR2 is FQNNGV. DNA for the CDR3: TGTGCCAGCAGCGTTGGGACAGGGGGATACGGCACAGATACGCAGTATTTT. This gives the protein CASSVGTGGYGTDTQYF. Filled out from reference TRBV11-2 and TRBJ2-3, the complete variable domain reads EAGVAQSPRYKIIEKRQSVAFWCNPISGHATLYWYQQILGQGPKLLIQFQNNGVVDDSQLPKDRFSAERLKGVDSTLKIQPAKLEDSAVYLCASSVGTGGYGTDTQYFGPGTRLTVL.

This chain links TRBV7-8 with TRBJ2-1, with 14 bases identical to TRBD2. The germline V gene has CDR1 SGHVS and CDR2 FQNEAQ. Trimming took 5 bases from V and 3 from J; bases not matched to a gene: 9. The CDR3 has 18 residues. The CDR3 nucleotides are TGTGCCAGCAGCCCCGGACTAGCGGGGGGACATCTCTACAATGAGCAGTTCTTC. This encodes CASSPGLAGGHLYNEQFF.

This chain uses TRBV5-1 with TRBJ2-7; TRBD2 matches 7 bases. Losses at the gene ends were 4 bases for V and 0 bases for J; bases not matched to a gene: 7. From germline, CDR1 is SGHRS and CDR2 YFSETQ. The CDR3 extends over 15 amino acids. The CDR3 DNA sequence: TGCGCCAGCAGCCCCACTAGCGTGAGCTCCTACGAGCAGTACTTC. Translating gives CASSPTSVSSYEQYF.